The 12 T cell receptor beta chains reported below all come from one sample, sequenced in a study of OX40 agonist ivuxolimab in advanced cancers. Clones were read by immunoSEQ multiplex PCR, and TCRdb kept only the in-frame ones, dropping some. The table includes under 75,000 clones, 87% detected once. The specimen was CD4+ or CD8+ T cells sorted from blood, collected in a trial of the OX40 agonist ivuxolimab. The origin of the receptors is an adult with an advanced solid tumor such as melanoma, head and neck, liver or kidney cancer.

In this sample, this clone turned up a few times. The chain employs TRBV2 and TRBJ1-5; D is undetermined. Trimming shortened V by 8 bases and J by 4 bases, and 9 bases separated the two germline ends. This CDR3 has 12 residues. Germline V gene lookup returns CDR1 SNHLY and CDR2 FYNNEI. The CDR3, as DNA: TGTGCCAGCCAGGATACTAATCAGCCCCAGCATTTT. This translates into CASQDTNQPQHF.

This chain joins TRBV11-3 and TRBJ2-7; D is possibly TRBD2 (6 bases). Germline V gene data show CDR1 as SGHNT and CDR2 as YENEEA. The CDR3 extends over 14 amino acids. The V end was cut by 5 bases, the J end by 0 bases, with 11 bases between. Here the CDR3 DNA reads TGTGCCAGCAGCCTTGACGGGAGCTCCTACGAGCAGTACTTC. Translated, it gives CASSLDGSSYEQYF.

The V gene is TRBV15, the J gene TRBJ2-3; 10 positions agree with TRBD2. There are 17 residues in the CDR3. The V gene end was trimmed by 3 bases and the J gene end by 4 bases; junction bases not matched to a gene: 10. Per the germline V gene, CDR1 is LNHNV and CDR2 is YYDKDF (reference sequence). CDR3 bases: TGTGCCACCAGCAGTGGGACTAGCGATCGATCGGCAGATACGCAGTATTTT. Protein sequence: CATSSGTSDRSADTQYF.

The gene calls are TRBV19 and TRBJ2-7, with 13 positions matching TRBD2. The J segment lost 9 bases and the V segment lost 5 bases, leaving 13 bases of the junction unmatched. The germline V gene encodes CDR1 LNHDA and CDR2 SQIVND (reference sequence). The CDR3 sequence is 16 residues long. DNA for the CDR3: TGTGCCAGTAGTTCTCCCGGGACTAGCGGGATAACTGGGCAGTACTTC. Translation: CASSSPGTSGITGQYF.

The chain uses TRBV6-6 and TRBJ1-1; D is unclear. The CDR3 consists of 13 residues. The germline CDR1 and CDR2 sequences are MNHNY and SVGAGI (reference sequence). V gave up 6 bases and J gave up 0 bases, with 8 bases separating them. The CDR3 region is CASSLGMNTEAFF. In DNA form, the CDR3 reads TGTGCCAGCAGCCTGGGGATGAACACTGAAGCTTTCTTT.

V usage is TRBV2 and J usage is TRBJ2-7; 9 nucleotides agree with TRBD1. Trimming took 6 bases from V and 6 from J; bases not matched to a gene: 9. CDR1 and CDR2 from the germline V gene are SNHLY and FYNNEI. The CDR3 totals 14 residues. DNA of the CDR3: TGTGCCAGCAGCCGGGACAGGGAGGGTTCCGAGCAGTACTTC. It encodes CASSRDREGSEQYF. The complete variable domain, with remaining parts taken from reference TRBV2 and TRBJ2-7, reads EPEVTQTPSHQVTQMGQEVILRCVPISNHLYFYWYRQILGQKVEFLVSFYNNEISEKSEIFDDQFSVERPDGSNFTLKIRSTKLEDSAMYFCASSRDREGSEQYFGPGTRLTVT.

In nucleotides, the CDR3 is TGTGCCAGTAGTTTCCGACAGGGGGTTTCCGAGCAGTACTTC. It codes for CASSFRQGVSEQYF. V usage is TRBV19 and J usage is TRBJ2-7; 9 bases map to TRBD1. CDR1 LNHDA and CDR2 SQIVND come from the germline V gene (reference sequence). The CDR3 is 14 residues long. Trimming removed 5 bases from V and 6 bases from J; junction bases left unmatched: 8.

The J gene is TRBJ2-2, the V gene TRBV7-9; no firm D call. Germline lookup yields CDR1 SEHNR and CDR2 FQNEAQ (reference sequence). The CDR3 has 14 residues. Trimming left V 5 bases short and J 4 bases short, with 11 bases between. The CDR3 DNA follows: TGTGCCAGCAGCCCTGATCTGGGCACCGGGGAGCTGTTTTTT. This sequence encodes CASSPDLGTGELFF.

This clone was detected a few times. The CDR3 spells CASSLGSLVDNEQFF. The CDR3 DNA follows: TGTGCCAGCAGCTTAGGTAGTCTTGTGGACAATGAGCAGTTCTTC. The V and J genes are TRBV7-8 and TRBJ2-1; no definite D call. Germline V gives CDR1 SGHVS, CDR2 FQNEAQ. The CDR3 spans 15 residues. Trimming removed 1 base from V and 5 bases from J, with 12 bases in between.

This clone was seen just once. J is TRBJ2-7 and V is TRBV2; 7 bases are a match to TRBD1. Germline CDR1 SNHLY, CDR2 FYNNEI. This CDR3 is built from 14 residues. The junction had 6 bases not matched to a gene; V was cut back by 4 bases and J by 3 bases. The CDR3 nucleotides read TGTGCCAGCAGTGGGGGTGCAGGGGGCTACGAGCAGTACTTC. This codes for CASSGGAGGYEQYF. Full variable domain (outside the CDR3, taken from reference TRBV2 and TRBJ2-7): EPEVTQTPSHQVTQMGQEVILRCVPISNHLYFYWYRQILGQKVEFLVSFYNNEISEKSEIFDDQFSVERPDGSNFTLKIRSTKLEDSAMYFCASSGGAGGYEQYFGPGTRLTVT.

The chain uses TRBV9 and TRBJ2-3; D might be TRBD1 (5 bases). The CDR3 runs to 16 residues. V was clipped by 0 bases and J by 2 bases, with 13 bases between them. The germline V gene has CDR1 SGDLS and CDR2 YYNGEE. CDR3: CASSVALQGLTDTQYF. The CDR3 DNA follows: TGTGCCAGCAGCGTAGCGTTGCAGGGTCTCACAGATACGCAGTATTTT.

This sequence joins TRBV10-1 and TRBJ2-3, with 8 bases matching TRBD2. This CDR3 is built from 14 residues. CDR1 is WNHNN and CDR2 is SYGVQD in the germline V gene (reference sequence). Losses at the gene ends were 5 bases for V and 6 bases for J; bases not matched to a gene: 7. The CDR3 is CASSPGGAGDTQYF. The CDR3 DNA sequence: TGCGCCAGCAGTCCGGGGGGGGCAGGGGATACGCAGTATTTT.